This T cell receptor (beta chain) appears in the sequencing data of a study of blood T cell repertoires in COVID-19 (dated by TCRdb to 2018 to 2021). For the study in its entirety: The collaborator samples originated in the United States, Italy and Spain and spanned the acute and convalescent phases of COVID-19. Subjects who had been exposed to COVID-19, were actively infected with it, or had recovered from it provided the deeply sampled blood TCRbeta repertoires that made up the dataset. A freely available public database, intended as a resource for researchers studying the immune response to SARS-CoV-2, is where the repertoires were released. HLA class I and class II types, where available, came from metadata supplied by the sample provider rather than from assay-based typing. The material from the prospective study consisted of cDNA or gDNA derived from T cells, B-cell-depleted T cells, or PBMCs. Samples were obtained from the ongoing ImmuneRACE study (first 160 participants) and from roughly 1,300 subjects provided by 6 global collaborators. Sample metadata almost always included a de-identified subject ID, COVID-19 status, age in years and sex.

Germline trimming amounts to 5 bases on V and 4 bases on J, with 10 as the count of junction bases outside the gene matches. The CDR3, from cysteine to phenylalanine, totals 15 residues. Only the CDR3 part of the read is kept: 45 bases, read in frame from the first base. The germline V gene gives CDR1 as MNHEY and CDR2 as SVGAGI. One collaborating source in Seattle enrolled patients during active infection and followed them longitudinally through the course of disease. The collaborating institutions used their own protocols to collect whole blood in K2EDTA tubes. For TCRbeta analysis, collaborator samples were shipped as frozen whole blood, as isolated PBMCs, or as DNA extracted from either sample type. On this clone: Its antigen is not yet known. Base quality data are lacking; no much larger clone is found one base away.

The immunoSEQ Assay, a bias-controlled multiplex PCR, was used to amplify TCRbeta CDR3 regions from genomic DNA. In the paper's pipeline: The number of nucleated cells in each sample was estimated by amplification of reference gene primers within the assay. Sequence reads were collapsed and filtered to measure the absolute abundance of every unique TCRbeta CDR3 rearrangement. For each sample, productive Simpson clonality was calculated as the square root of Simpson's diversity index across productive rearrangements. As stored in TCRdb, this immuneACCESS dataset retains in-frame rearrangements with V and J assigned. A fraction of the clones does not appear; measured against another copy, unresolved V genes explain less than half of the discrepancy, and the remainder lacks a known reason. That table gives V, J and clone size, and the DNA gave D and trimming. The sample includes around 480,000 clones, with about 87% observed a single time. The ten largest clones take up 10% to 15% of the sample.

The study at large found these results: Clinical and demographic metadata were provided uncurated, with the amount varying by source and participant.

The sample was peripheral blood. The TCR was taken from a woman aged 45 to 65 with COVID-19, enrolled during active disease. Recombination joined TRBV6-5 with TRBJ2-7; TRBD1 fits 8 bases in the junction. CDR3 protein: CASSTRTGQLYEQYF. The DNA reads TGTGCCAGCAGTACCAGGACAGGGCAATTGTACGAGCAGTACTTC.